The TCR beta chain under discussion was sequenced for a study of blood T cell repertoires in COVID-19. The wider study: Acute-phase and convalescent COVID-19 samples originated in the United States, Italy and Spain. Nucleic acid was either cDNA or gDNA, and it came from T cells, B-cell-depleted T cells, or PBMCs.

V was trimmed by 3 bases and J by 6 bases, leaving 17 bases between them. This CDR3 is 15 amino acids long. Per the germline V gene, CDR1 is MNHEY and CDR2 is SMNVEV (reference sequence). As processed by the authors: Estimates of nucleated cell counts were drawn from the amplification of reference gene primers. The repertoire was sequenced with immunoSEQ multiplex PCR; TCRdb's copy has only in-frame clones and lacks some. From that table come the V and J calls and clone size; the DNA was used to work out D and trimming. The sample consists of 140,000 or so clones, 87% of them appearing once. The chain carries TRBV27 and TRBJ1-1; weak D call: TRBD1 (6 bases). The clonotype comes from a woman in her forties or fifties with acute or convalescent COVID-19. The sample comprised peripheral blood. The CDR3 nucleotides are TGTGCCAGCAGTTTGGGGGGGGCAGGGAGAGCTGAAGCTTTCTTT. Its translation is CASSLGGAGRAEAFF.